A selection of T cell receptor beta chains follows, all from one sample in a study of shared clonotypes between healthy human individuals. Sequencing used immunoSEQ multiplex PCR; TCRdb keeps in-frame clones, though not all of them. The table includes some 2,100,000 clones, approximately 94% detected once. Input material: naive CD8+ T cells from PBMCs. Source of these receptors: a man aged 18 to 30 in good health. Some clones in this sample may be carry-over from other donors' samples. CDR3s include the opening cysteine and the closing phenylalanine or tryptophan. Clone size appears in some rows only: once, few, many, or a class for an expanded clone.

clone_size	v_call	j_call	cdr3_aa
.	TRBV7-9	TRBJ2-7	CASSPPPSGYTYEQYF
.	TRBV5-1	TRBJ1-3	CASSFGPGGGNTIYF
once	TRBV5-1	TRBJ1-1	CASSGRGGTEAFF
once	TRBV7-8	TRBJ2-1	CASSSYPNEQFF
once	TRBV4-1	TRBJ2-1	CASSRTWDVYNEQFF
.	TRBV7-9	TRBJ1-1	CASSQERQGGRMNTEAFF
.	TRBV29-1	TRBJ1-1	CSVVMPGRAEAFF
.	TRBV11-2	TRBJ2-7	CASSSGSSYEQYF
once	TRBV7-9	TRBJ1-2	CASSWTGAGYGYTF
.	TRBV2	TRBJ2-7	CASSTSYEQYF
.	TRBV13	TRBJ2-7	CASSQDLSSYEQYF
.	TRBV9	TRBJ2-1	CASSVAGISSNNEQFF
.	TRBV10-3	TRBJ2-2	CAIRSGQGNTGELFF
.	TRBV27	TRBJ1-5	CASSLGTGRGYQPQHF
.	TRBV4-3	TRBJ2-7	CASSPSAGRGYEQYF
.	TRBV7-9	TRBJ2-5	CASSPYRDFETQYF
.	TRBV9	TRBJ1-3	CASSRDTEGSGNTIYF
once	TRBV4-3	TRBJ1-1	CASSQVGYKGVNTEAFF
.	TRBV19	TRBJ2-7	CASSMGRNEQYF
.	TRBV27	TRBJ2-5	CASSPRDSTYF
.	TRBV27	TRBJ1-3	CASRDPTAGNTIYF
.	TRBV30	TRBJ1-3	CAWSVGGQGNTIYF
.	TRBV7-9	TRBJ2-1	CASSTQTGQGYNEQFF
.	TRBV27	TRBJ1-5	CASSPPVSPQHF
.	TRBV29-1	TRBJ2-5	CSVERASVSQETQYF
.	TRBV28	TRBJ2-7	CASSFEGGRSYEQYF
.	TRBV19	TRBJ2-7	CASSIRSGSLFEQYF
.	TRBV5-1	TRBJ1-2	CASSLEEGQLYGYTF
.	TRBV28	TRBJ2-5	CASSPPGGAETQYF
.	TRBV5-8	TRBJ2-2	CASSLGLNTGELFF
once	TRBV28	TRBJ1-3	CASSLFGGGKTGNTIYF
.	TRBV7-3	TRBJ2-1	CASSLTGSRNEQFF
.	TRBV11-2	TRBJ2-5	CASSYQGFNWVETQYF